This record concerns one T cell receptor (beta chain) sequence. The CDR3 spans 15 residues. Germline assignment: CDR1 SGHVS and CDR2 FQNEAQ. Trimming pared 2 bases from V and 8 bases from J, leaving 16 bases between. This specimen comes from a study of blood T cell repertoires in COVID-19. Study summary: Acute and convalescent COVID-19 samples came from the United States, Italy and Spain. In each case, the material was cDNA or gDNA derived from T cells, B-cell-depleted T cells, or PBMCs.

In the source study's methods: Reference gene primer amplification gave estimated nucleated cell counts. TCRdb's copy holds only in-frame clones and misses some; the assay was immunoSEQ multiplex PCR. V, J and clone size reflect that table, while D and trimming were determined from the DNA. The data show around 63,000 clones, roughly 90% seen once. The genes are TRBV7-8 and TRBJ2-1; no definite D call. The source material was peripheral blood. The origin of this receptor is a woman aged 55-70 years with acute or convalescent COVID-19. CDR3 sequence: CASSLSDSGWDEQFF. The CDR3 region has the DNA TGTGCCAGCAGCTTATCGGATTCGGGTTGGGATGAGCAGTTCTTC.